A single sample is the source of the 4 T cell receptor beta chains below, sequenced in a study of shared clonotypes between healthy human individuals. Profiled with immunoSEQ multiplex PCR; TCRdb holds only in-frame clones, not every one. The data contain roughly 1,100,000 clones, around 76% of them singletons. The specimen sequenced was memory CD4+ T cells sorted from blood. Subset of the sample: CD45RA-negative fraction. The receptor source for this set is a man aged 18 to 30 in good health.

V gene TRBV10-1 combines with J gene TRBJ2-1, with 8 bases aligning to TRBD1. CDR1 and CDR2 (germline): WNHNN, SYGVQD (reference sequence). The V segment lost 6 bases and the J segment 5 bases; nucleotides outside the gene matches: 9. The CDR3 extends over 15 amino acids. CDR3 sequence reads: CASSEGTGVNNEQFF. The CDR3 DNA reads TGCGCCAGCAGCGAGGGGACAGGAGTTAACAATGAGCAGTTCTTC.

This rearrangement joins TRBV5-4 to TRBJ1-3, with D uncertain. The ends were cut back, 0 bases at V and 0 bases at J, with 16 bases in the middle. The CDR3 runs 18 residues. Germline V lookup: CDR1 SGHNT, CDR2 YYREEE (reference sequence). The CDR3 DNA reads as TGTGCCAGCAGCTTGGCCGGGCGGAACTCTCTCTCTGGAAACACCATATATTTT. It encodes CASSLAGRNSLSGNTIYF.

The rearrangement uses TRBV29-1 and TRBJ2-7, with D unresolved. CDR1 SQVTM and CDR2 ANQGSEA come from the germline V gene. V lost 4 bases and J 0 bases, leaving 7 bases between the germline ends. The CDR3 has 12 amino acids. The CDR3 DNA sequence: TGCAGCGTTGGTCCGAGCTCCTACGAGCAGTACTTC. This codes for CSVGPSSYEQYF.

This chain uses TRBV2 with TRBJ2-3; a weak D match, TRBD2 (5 bases). From germline, CDR1 is SNHLY and CDR2 FYNNEI. The CDR3 runs to 15 residues. V lost 6 bases and J 0 bases, leaving 13 bases between the germline ends. For the CDR3, the DNA is TGTGCCAGCAGGTGGAGCGGTGCTAGCACAGATACGCAGTATTTT. Amino acids: CASRWSGASTDTQYF. Looking up the rest from reference TRBV2 and TRBJ2-3 gives the full variable domain: EPEVTQTPSHQVTQMGQEVILRCVPISNHLYFYWYRQILGQKVEFLVSFYNNEISEKSEIFDDQFSVERPDGSNFTLKIRSTKLEDSAMYFCASRWSGASTDTQYFGPGTRLTVL.